The source of this T cell receptor (beta chain) is a study of vaccination effects on CD4 cells after COVID-19. The CDR3 extends over 15 amino acids. The V end lost 2 bases, the J end lost 2 bases, and 13 bases lay between the germline ends. Germline V gene lookup returns CDR1 SGHTA and CDR2 FQGNSA. Study outcomes and limitations: Sampling in the study covered few convalescent patients and included no early post-infection timepoints.

A remark on this clone: As yet, its antigen is unknown.

Assay used: immunoSEQ multiplex PCR; TCRdb lists only in-frame clones, some missing. Found here are some 30,000 clones, roughly 67% of them singletons; the top ten hold roughly 8.6%. Ahead of sequencing, the ViraFEST assay grew antigen-specific CD4+ T cells using viral peptide pools. Isolating CD4+ T cells followed approximately nine days of culture. Either the mRNA-1273 or the BNT162b2 vaccine was given to participants as two doses. According to the study, vaccine recipients showed no prior SARS-CoV-2 infection and negative nucleocapsid antibodies. A few million PBMC were seeded per well and grown in the presence of 9 to 10 IU/ml IL-2 and 8.5 to 10 ug/ml peptides.

Sequenced here: CD4+ T cells from PBMCs cultured with SARS-CoV-2 spike peptides, sampled after COVID-19 vaccination. The receptor was isolated from a human donor who received a COVID-19 vaccine. This chain uses TRBV7-2 with TRBJ2-7; weak D call: TRBD1 (6 bases). The CDR3: CASSLYRVGTYEQYF. The CDR3 region has the DNA TGTGCCAGCAGCTTATACAGGGTGGGAACCTACGAGCAGTACTTC.